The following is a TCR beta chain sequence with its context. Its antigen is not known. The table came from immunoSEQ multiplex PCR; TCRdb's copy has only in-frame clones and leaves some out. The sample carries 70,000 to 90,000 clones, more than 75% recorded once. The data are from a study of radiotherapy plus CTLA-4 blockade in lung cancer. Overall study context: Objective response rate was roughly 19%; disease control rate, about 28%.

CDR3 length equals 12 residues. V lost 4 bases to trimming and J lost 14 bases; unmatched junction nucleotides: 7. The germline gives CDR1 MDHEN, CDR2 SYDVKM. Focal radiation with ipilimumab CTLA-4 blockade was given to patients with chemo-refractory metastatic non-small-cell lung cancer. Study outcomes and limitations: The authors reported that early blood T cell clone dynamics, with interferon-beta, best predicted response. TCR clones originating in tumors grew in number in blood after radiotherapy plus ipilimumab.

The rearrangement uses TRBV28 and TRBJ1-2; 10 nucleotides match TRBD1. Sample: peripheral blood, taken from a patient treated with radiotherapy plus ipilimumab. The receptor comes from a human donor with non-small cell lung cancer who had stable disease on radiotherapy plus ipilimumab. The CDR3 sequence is CASSYGTGVGTF. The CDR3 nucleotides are TGTGCCAGCAGTTATGGGACAGGGGTAGGGACCTTC.